Below are 13 T cell receptor beta chains sequenced from a single sample in a study of T cell repertoires and HLA-DP antigens. Profiling relied on immunoSEQ multiplex PCR, and the TCRdb table lists in-frame clones only, not all of them. This table holds about 89,000 clones, roughly 86% found once. These receptors have no known antigen. The sample was CD4+ T cells from PBMCs. These TCRs come from a man aged 45-65 years in good health and CMV-seronegative.

This clone was counted once. The V call is TRBV29-1, the J call TRBJ2-1, with D unclear. CDR1 SQVTM and CDR2 ANQGSEA come from the germline V gene. The V end was cut by 8 bases, the J end by 5 bases, with 10 bases between. The CDR3 runs 11 residues. For the CDR3, the DNA is TGCAGCTTCGGGCGTAACAATGAGCAGTTCTTC. Encoded protein: CSFGRNNEQFF.

The rearrangement uses TRBV30 and TRBJ1-6, with D possibly matching TRBD1 (5 bases). The ends were cut back, 4 bases at V and 6 bases at J, with 16 bases in the middle. The CDR3 covers 15 residues. CDR1 and CDR2 (germline): GTSNPN, SVGIG (reference sequence). The CDR3 region has the DNA TGTGCCTGGACTCAAGCCGGGACTCCTAATTCACCCCTCCACTTT. This sequence encodes CAWTQAGTPNSPLHF. The whole variable domain, remainder taken from reference TRBV30 and TRBJ1-6, is SQTIHQWPATLVQPVGSPLSLECTVEGTSNPNLYWYRQAAGRGLQLLFYSVGIGQISSEVPQNLSASRPQDRQFILSSKKLLLSDSGFYLCAWTQAGTPNSPLHFGNGTRLTVT.

V is TRBV6-5 and J is TRBJ2-7; D assignment may be TRBD1 or TRBD2 (5 bases each). The CDR3 has 13 residues. Between the trimmed V and J ends, which lost 2 bases and 5 bases, there was a span of 10 bases. Germline lookup yields CDR1 MNHEY and CDR2 SVGAGI. CDR3 region: CASSYRGRNEQYF. The CDR3 coding sequence is TGTGCCAGCAGTTACCGGGGCCGAAACGAGCAGTACTTC.

This rearrangement joins TRBV6-5 to TRBJ2-7; D is uncertain. CDR3 length: 15 amino acids. Germline loops: CDR1 MNHEY, CDR2 SVGAGI. Trimming cost V 2 bases and J 1 base, with 12 bases left between them. For the CDR3, the DNA is TGTGCCAGCAGTTACGAAATTGGGTTGTCCTACGAGCAGTACTTC. Translated, it gives CASSYEIGLSYEQYF.

The chain uses TRBV6-5 and TRBJ1-1; TRBD1 is a possible D gene (5 bases). The CDR3 length is 13 residues. Deletions cut 10 bases from V and 1 base from J, with 13 bases between. Germline assignment: CDR1 MNHEY and CDR2 SVGAGI. DNA for the CDR3: TGTGCCACCAAGTCGGACACGAACACTGAAGCTTTCTTT. As protein: CATKSDTNTEAFF.

This clone was found once. The chain is built from TRBV18 and TRBJ2-5; unclear D gene. The CDR3 runs 11 residues. In germline, CDR1 is KGHSH, CDR2 LQKENI. The ends were cut back, 5 bases at V and 0 bases at J, with 1 base in the middle. In nucleotides, the CDR3 is TGTGCCAGCTCATACCAAGAGACCCAGTACTTC. Amino acids: CASSYQETQYF.

This chain uses TRBV5-4 with TRBJ2-5; D is undetermined. The CDR3 has 15 residues. Trimming took off 1 base at V and 1 base at J, with 11 bases between the two ends. Germline CDR1 and CDR2: SGHNT and YYREEE (reference sequence). The CDR3 nucleotides are TGTGCCAGCAGCTTGTACGGCTTGGGCCAAGAGACCCAGTACTTC. Translated, it gives CASSLYGLGQETQYF.

The CDR3 region is CASSFIAGIHQSGANVLTF. In DNA form, the CDR3 reads TGTGCCAGCAGTTTTATTGCAGGTATCCATCAGTCTGGGGCCAACGTCCTGACTTTC. J is TRBJ2-6 and V is TRBV28, with D unclear. V was shortened by 3 bases and J by 1 base, with 19 bases between the two germline ends. The CDR3 spans 19 residues. Per germline, CDR1 MDHEN and CDR2 SYDVKM.

V usage is TRBV7-6 and J usage is TRBJ2-2; weak D call: TRBD1 (5 bases). V lost 0 bases, J lost 0 bases, and 11 bases lay in between. This CDR3 is 17 amino acids long. CDR1 and CDR2 (germline): SGHVS, FNYEAQ. CDR3: CASSLAYRSPNTGELFF. The CDR3 DNA reads TGTGCCAGCAGCTTAGCCTACAGGAGCCCGAACACCGGGGAGCTGTTTTTT.

A remark on this clone: At one end, the junction sequence differs from germline, possibly due to a read error. V usage is TRBV5-4 and J usage is TRBJ2-7, with D possibly matching TRBD1 (6 bases). Germline CDR1 is SGHNT and CDR2 is YYREEE (reference sequence). The CDR3 extends over 15 amino acids. CDR3 bases: TGTGCCAGCAGGGGCACTGGACAGCCGTCCTATGAGCAGTACTTC. It is translated as CASRGTGQPSYEQYF.

The chain has TRBV27 and TRBJ2-7; 10 bases are shared with TRBD1. The germline V gene has CDR1 MNHEY and CDR2 SMNVEV (reference sequence). The CDR3 covers 15 residues. J gave up 3 bases and V 5 bases, and 7 bases lay outside the gene matches. The CDR3 sequence is CASSRHGTGVYEQYF. The CDR3 bases are TGTGCCAGCAGTAGACACGGGACAGGGGTCTACGAGCAGTACTTC.

The chain has TRBV28 and TRBJ1-4; the match to TRBD1 covers 10 bases. CDR1 and CDR2 (germline): MDHEN, SYDVKM. V lost 5 bases to trimming and J lost 5 bases; unmatched junction nucleotides: 5. The CDR3 spans 15 residues. The CDR3, as DNA: TGTGCCAGCAGTCCCCCGGGACAGGGGAATGAAAAACTGTTTTTT. It is translated as CASSPPGQGNEKLFF. Full variable domain (rest looked up from reference TRBV28 and TRBJ1-4): DVKVTQSSRYLVKRTGEKVFLECVQDMDHENMFWYRQDPGLGLRLIYFSYDVKMKEKGDIPEGYSVSREKKERFSLILESASTNQTSMYLCASSPPGQGNEKLFFGSGTQLSVL.

The chain employs TRBV7-2 and TRBJ2-1, with 8 bases aligning to TRBD2. The CDR3 sequence is 18 residues long. In germline, CDR1 is SGHTA, CDR2 FQGNSA. J lost 6 bases, V lost 3 bases, and 16 bases had no gene match. The DNA for the CDR3 is TGTGCCAGCAGCTTTGGGTCTGGGTTAGGACTAGCTGGCAATGAGCAGTTCTTC. The encoded protein is CASSFGSGLGLAGNEQFF.